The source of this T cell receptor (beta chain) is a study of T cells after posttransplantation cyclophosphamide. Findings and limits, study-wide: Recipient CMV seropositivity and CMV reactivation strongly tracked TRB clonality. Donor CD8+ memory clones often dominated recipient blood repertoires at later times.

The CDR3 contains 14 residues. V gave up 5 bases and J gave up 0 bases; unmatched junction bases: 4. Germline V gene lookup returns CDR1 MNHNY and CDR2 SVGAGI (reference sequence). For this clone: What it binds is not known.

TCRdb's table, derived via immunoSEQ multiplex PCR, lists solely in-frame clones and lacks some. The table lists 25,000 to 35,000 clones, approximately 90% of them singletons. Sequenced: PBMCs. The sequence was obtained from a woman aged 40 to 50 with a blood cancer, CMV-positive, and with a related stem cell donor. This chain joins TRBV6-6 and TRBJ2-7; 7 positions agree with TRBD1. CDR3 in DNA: TGTGCCAGCAGTCCGACAGGGAGCTCCTACGAGCAGTACTTC. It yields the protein CASSPTGSSYEQYF.